What follows are 20 T cell receptor beta chains derived from one specimen sequenced in a study of technical replicates of blood from several donors. The method was immunoSEQ multiplex PCR; TCRdb's version includes in-frame clones alone and lacks a portion of them. The repertoire holds approximately 60,000 clones, with roughly 89% as singletons. Sequencing was carried out using PBMCs. These receptor sequences come from a human donor in good health. Some clones in this sample may be carry-over from other donors' samples.

The chain is built from TRBV2 and TRBJ2-1; 8 bases match TRBD1. Unmatched junction bases numbered 2, after V lost 6 bases and J lost 7 bases. This CDR3 spans 12 amino acids. Germline lookup yields CDR1 SNHLY and CDR2 FYNNEI. CDR3 DNA: TGTGCCAGCAGCCGGACAGGGAATGAGCAGTTCTTC. Protein sequence: CASSRTGNEQFF. The whole variable domain, remainder taken from reference TRBV2 and TRBJ2-1, is EPEVTQTPSHQVTQMGQEVILRCVPISNHLYFYWYRQILGQKVEFLVSFYNNEISEKSEIFDDQFSVERPDGSNFTLKIRSTKLEDSAMYFCASSRTGNEQFFGPGTRLTVL.

The chain employs TRBV7-2 and TRBJ2-7, with D possibly TRBD2 on 6 matching bases. CDR1 is SGHTA, CDR2 FQGNSA, per germline. V was cut by 0 bases and J by 3 bases, with 9 bases left in between. This CDR3 region has 14 residues. The CDR3 protein is CASSLAGGDYEQYF. For the CDR3, the DNA is TGTGCCAGCAGCTTAGCGGGAGGAGACTACGAGCAGTACTTC.

The J gene is TRBJ2-2, the V gene TRBV15; D remains ambiguous. Germline loops: CDR1 LNHNV, CDR2 YYDKDF (reference sequence). The V gene lost 1 base and the J gene lost 3 bases, with 3 bases spanning the gap. This CDR3 contains 13 residues. CDR3 amino acids: CATSRVYTGELFF. In DNA, the CDR3 is TGTGCCACCAGCAGAGTATACACCGGGGAGCTGTTTTTT.

This clone was observed a handful of times. This chain connects TRBV6-5 to TRBJ1-1; maybe TRBD1 (6 bases). Trimming removed 7 bases at V and 5 bases at J, with 17 bases between. The length of the CDR3 is 14 residues. The germline V gene has CDR1 MNHEY and CDR2 SVGAGI. CDR3 amino acids: CASMREGERTEAFF. CDR3 nucleotide sequence: TGTGCCAGCATGCGGGAGGGGGAGAGGACTGAAGCTTTCTTT.

The gene calls are TRBV18 and TRBJ1-2; the D gene is possibly TRBD1 (5 bases). This CDR3 has 14 amino acids. From germline, CDR1 is KGHSH and CDR2 LQKENI. The ends were cut back, 2 bases at V and 6 bases at J, with 13 bases in the middle. CDR3 DNA sequence: TGTGCCAGCTCACCAGCGCAGGTGGGGCATGGCTACACCTTC. This gives the protein CASSPAQVGHGYTF.

The V call is TRBV29-1, the J call TRBJ2-7; TRBD1 matches at 7 bases. V dropped 6 bases and J dropped 3; count of bases not matched to a gene: 5. The length of the CDR3 is 12 residues. Germline V lookup: CDR1 SQVTM, CDR2 ANQGSEA. The CDR3 DNA sequence: TGCAGCGTCTCGGGACAGCACTACGAGCAGTACTTC. Translating it yields CSVSGQHYEQYF.

This sequence joins TRBV9 and TRBJ2-3, with D possibly being TRBD2 (5 bases). Germline loops: CDR1 SGDLS, CDR2 YYNGEE. V dropped 6 bases and J dropped 3 bases, with 11 bases sitting between them. The CDR3 has 13 residues. Here the CDR3 DNA reads TGTGCCAGCAATTTAGAGGGAACAGATACGCAGTATTTT. Translated: CASNLEGTDTQYF.

The rearrangement links TRBV29-1 to TRBJ1-4; 8 positions match TRBD1. Per the germline V gene, CDR1 is SQVTM and CDR2 is ANQGSEA. The CDR3 loop spans 15 amino acids. V trimming: 6 bases; J trimming: 5 bases; junction bases outside the gene matches: 11. CDR3 loop: CSVKAGGSGNEKLFF. CDR3 in DNA: TGCAGCGTCAAAGCAGGGGGCTCGGGGAATGAAAAACTGTTTTTT.

The rearrangement links TRBV7-9 to TRBJ1-4; 9 nucleotides match TRBD1. V lost 3 bases, J lost 7 bases, and 3 bases stayed unmatched. CDR3 length equals 14 residues. Germline CDR1 is SEHNR and CDR2 is FQNEAQ (reference sequence). CDR3 DNA: TGTGCCAGCAGCTTGGGACAGGGCGGTGAAAAACTGTTTTTT. It encodes CASSLGQGGEKLFF.

This chain joins TRBV30 and TRBJ2-5; D is uncertain. The V gene lost 0 bases and the J gene lost 7 bases, with 6 bases spanning the gap. Germline CDR1 reads GTSNPN; CDR2 reads SVGIG (reference sequence). This CDR3 comprises 11 residues. CDR3 coding DNA: TGTGCCTGGAGTGTTTTGGCGACCCAGTACTTC. This gives the protein CAWSVLATQYF.

The chain couples TRBV5-6 to TRBJ1-1; D not certain. The CDR3 length is 12 residues. Germline V gives CDR1 SGHDT, CDR2 YYEEEE. Deletions cut 0 bases from V and 7 bases from J, with 7 bases between. The CDR3 is CASSLVLGEAFF. Here the CDR3 DNA reads TGTGCCAGCAGCTTGGTGCTCGGTGAAGCTTTCTTT.

This chain joins TRBV9 and TRBJ2-4, with D unclear. From germline, CDR1 is SGDLS and CDR2 YYNGEE. Between the trimmed V and J ends, which lost 4 bases and 0 bases, there was a span of 5 bases. This CDR3 has 13 amino acids. The CDR3 sequence is CASSPGAKNIQYF. Here the CDR3 DNA reads TGTGCCAGCAGCCCAGGAGCCAAAAACATTCAGTACTTC. Complete variable domain (other parts from reference TRBV9 and TRBJ2-4): DSGVTQTPKHLITATGQRVTLRCSPRSGDLSVYWYQQSLDQGLQFLIQYYNGEERAKGNILERFSAQQFPDLHSELNLSSLELGDSALYFCASSPGAKNIQYFGAGTRLSVL.

This chain connects TRBV7-3 to TRBJ2-1; 11 nucleotides line up with TRBD2. Germline CDR1 is SGHTA and CDR2 is FQGTGA. CDR3 length: 16 amino acids. The junction had 9 bases not matched to a gene; V was cut back by 5 bases and J by 6 bases. The DNA for the CDR3 is TGTGCCAGCAGCAATACACTAGCGGGAGCCACCAATGAGCAGTTCTTC. It is translated as CASSNTLAGATNEQFF. Complete variable domain (other parts from reference TRBV7-3 and TRBJ2-1): GAGVSQTPSNKVTEKGKYVELRCDPISGHTALYWYRQSLGQGPEFLIYFQGTGAADDSGLPNDRFFAVRPEGSVSTLKIQRTERGDSAVYLCASSNTLAGATNEQFFGPGTRLTVL.

CDR3 nucleotide sequence: TGTGCCAGCAGCAGGGGGACAGGGTGGAATAATCAGCCCCAGCATTTT. The encoded protein is CASSRGTGWNNQPQHF. This chain connects TRBV7-9 to TRBJ1-5; 9 bases line up with TRBD1. Germline assignment: CDR1 SEHNR and CDR2 FQNEAQ (reference sequence). The CDR3 extends over 16 amino acids. V dropped 5 bases and J dropped 4; count of bases not matched to a gene: 9. Supplemented by reference TRBV7-9 and TRBJ1-5, the full variable domain reads DTGVSQNPRHKITKRGQNVTFRCDPISEHNRLYWYRQTLGQGPEFLTYFQNEAQLEKSRLLSDRFSAERPKGSFSTLEIQRTEQGDSAMYLCASSRGTGWNNQPQHFGDGTRLSIL.

The chain carries TRBV6-4 and TRBJ2-5; D possibly corresponds to TRBD2 (5 bases). The V gene's germline CDR1 is MRHNA and CDR2 SNTAGT. This CDR3 is built from 14 residues. V was shortened by 9 bases and J by 2 bases, with 16 bases between the two germline ends. The CDR3: CASSGGGFQETQYF. The CDR3 DNA reads TGTGCCAGTTCGGGCGGCGGGTTTCAAGAGACCCAGTACTTC.

The chain joins TRBV5-4 to TRBJ2-1; 9 bases line up with TRBD1. CDR1 and CDR2 from the germline V gene are SGHNT and YYREEE (reference sequence). The trim removed 5 bases at V and 6 bases at J, leaving 9 bases unmatched. The CDR3 is 15 residues long. The CDR3 DNA reads as TGTGCCAGCAGTTCTACCGGGACAGGGTTCAATGAGCAGTTCTTC. Amino acid sequence: CASSSTGTGFNEQFF.

The chain uses TRBV7-2 and TRBJ1-2; possibly TRBD1 for D (6 bases). The CDR3 loop spans 13 amino acids. Trimming took off 5 bases at V and 7 bases at J, with 14 bases between the two ends. CDR1 is SGHTA and CDR2 is FQGNSA in the germline V gene. CDR3 sequence: CASSPNRVRGYTF. The CDR3 bases are TGTGCCAGCAGCCCAAACAGGGTCCGTGGCTACACCTTC.

The count of this clone is one. The chain combines TRBV19 with TRBJ2-3, with 8 bases lining up with TRBD2. After removal of 2 bases from V and 6 bases from J, the junction contained 10 bases not matched to a gene. In germline, CDR1 is LNHDA, CDR2 SQIVND (reference sequence). This CDR3 is 16 amino acids long. The CDR3 protein is CASSIFSGDSGDTQYF. In DNA form, the CDR3 reads TGTGCCAGTAGTATATTTAGCGGGGATTCAGGGGATACGCAGTATTTT.

V is TRBV2 and J is TRBJ2-1; D gene unclear. In germline, CDR1 is SNHLY, CDR2 FYNNEI. The CDR3 covers 11 residues. V was clipped by 10 bases and J by 3 bases, with 7 bases between them. The CDR3 reads CATQIYNEQFF. The CDR3 region has the DNA TGTGCCACTCAGATCTACAATGAGCAGTTCTTC.

This chain connects TRBV18 to TRBJ2-7; the match to TRBD1 covers 9 bases. The CDR3 sequence is 16 residues long. The junction had 15 bases not matched to a gene; V was cut back by 6 bases and J by 6 bases. Germline V gene sequence: CDR1 KGHSH, CDR2 LQKENI. The CDR3 sequence: CASSGAGTGILREQYF. The CDR3 coding sequence is TGTGCCAGCTCCGGCGCAGGGACAGGGATTTTACGCGAGCAGTACTTC.